These 15 T cell receptor beta chains originate from one sample sequenced in a study of shared clonotypes between healthy human individuals. The naive CD8 population came from CD45RO-negative cells selected for CCR7, without terminally differentiated effector memory CD45RA+ cells. This table comes from immunoSEQ multiplex PCR, and its TCRdb copy is limited to in-frame clones, with some not included. The table shows around 1,900,000 clones, with approximately 92% occurring only once. Sequencing used naive CD8+ T cells from PBMCs. Receptors were obtained from a man aged 18 to 30 in good health. Some clones in this sample may be carry-over from other donors' samples.

The V gene is TRBV27, the J gene TRBJ2-1; maybe TRBD2 (6 bases). Between the trimmed V and J ends, which lost 0 bases and 5 bases, there was a span of 11 bases. Germline V gene data show CDR1 as MNHEY and CDR2 as SMNVEV (reference sequence). The CDR3 has 15 amino acids. This CDR3 is CASSLSTEGHNEQFF. For the CDR3, the DNA is TGTGCCAGCAGTTTATCGACGGAGGGACACAATGAGCAGTTCTTC.

This sequence joins TRBV9 and TRBJ2-7, with D perhaps assigned TRBD1 or TRBD2 (5 bases each). This CDR3 comprises 13 residues. Trimming left V 4 bases short and J 2 bases short, with 10 bases between. Per the germline V gene, CDR1 is SGDLS and CDR2 is YYNGEE. The CDR3: CASSRDGAYEQYF. The CDR3, as DNA: TGTGCCAGCAGCCGGGACGGGGCCTACGAGCAGTACTTC.

The chain links TRBV30 to TRBJ2-7; D remains unclear. The V end lost 5 bases, the J end lost 3 bases, and 8 bases lay between the germline ends. Germline values: CDR1 GTSNPN, CDR2 SVGIG (reference sequence). This CDR3 comprises 11 residues. CDR3 nucleotides: TGTGCCTGGCAGAGTTACTACGAGCAGTACTTC. It specifies CAWQSYYEQYF.

This sequence joins TRBV7-7 and TRBJ2-1; 13 bases fit TRBD2. The CDR3 has 17 residues. Germline CDR1 and CDR2: SSHAT and FNYEAQ (reference sequence). The V gene end was trimmed by 5 bases and the J gene end by 5 bases; junction bases not matched to a gene: 9. CDR3 protein: CASSLGLAGVGNNEQFF. The CDR3 DNA reads TGTGCCAGCAGCCTTGGACTAGCGGGAGTGGGTAACAATGAGCAGTTCTTC.

This clone was recorded once. This rearrangement joins TRBV19 to TRBJ2-3; D may be TRBD2 (6 bases). Germline lookup yields CDR1 LNHDA and CDR2 SQIVND (reference sequence). The CDR3 consists of 14 residues. The V gene lost 3 bases and the J gene lost 4 bases, with 11 bases spanning the gap. As DNA, the CDR3 is TGTGCCAGTAGTATCGTCCTAGCGTCAGATACGCAGTATTTT. It yields the protein CASSIVLASDTQYF.

This chain uses TRBV28 with TRBJ2-5, with D perhaps matching TRBD2 (5 bases). CDR3 size: 14 residues. V was cut by 6 bases and J by 5 bases, with 16 bases left in between. CDR1 and CDR2 (germline): MDHEN, SYDVKM. Written as DNA, the CDR3 is TGTGCCAGCAGCCCTGTGTCCGGCGGGGAGACCCAGTACTTC. This sequence encodes CASSPVSGGETQYF.

This rearrangement joins TRBV28 to TRBJ2-1, with D perhaps being TRBD1 or TRBD2 (5 bases each). The CDR3 runs 16 residues. V lost 2 bases, J lost 0 bases, and 11 bases lay in between. Germline V gene sequence: CDR1 MDHEN, CDR2 SYDVKM. CDR3 protein: CASSLGGESSYNEQFF. The DNA of the CDR3 is TGTGCCAGCAGTTTAGGGGGAGAGAGCTCCTACAATGAGCAGTTCTTC. The whole variable domain, remainder taken from reference TRBV28 and TRBJ2-1, is DVKVTQSSRYLVKRTGEKVFLECVQDMDHENMFWYRQDPGLGLRLIYFSYDVKMKEKGDIPEGYSVSREKKERFSLILESASTNQTSMYLCASSLGGESSYNEQFFGPGTRLTVL.

On this clone itself: Other DNA sequences from this sample encode an identical CDR3 as well. The chain combines TRBV27 with TRBJ1-2; 7 nucleotides line up with TRBD1. V shed 4 bases and J 3 bases; nucleotides not matched to a gene: 2. This CDR3 contains 13 residues. Per the germline V gene, CDR1 is MNHEY and CDR2 is SMNVEV (reference sequence). The CDR3 bases are TGTGCCAGCAGTTCTGACAGGGACTATGGCTACACCTTC. It specifies CASSSDRDYGYTF.

This clone has just one count. The chain couples TRBV9 to TRBJ2-1, with 9 bases aligning to TRBD2. V lost 3 bases, J lost 2 bases, and 3 bases stayed unmatched. The germline gives CDR1 SGDLS, CDR2 YYNGEE. CDR3 length: 15 residues. The CDR3 sequence: CASSAGTSPYNEQFF. The CDR3 coding sequence is TGTGCCAGCAGCGCCGGGACTAGCCCCTACAATGAGCAGTTCTTC.

This chain connects TRBV7-9 to TRBJ2-5; D is tentatively TRBD1 or TRBD2 (5 bases each). CDR1 SEHNR and CDR2 FQNEAQ come from the germline V gene (reference sequence). The CDR3 has 14 amino acids. Between the trimmed V and J ends, which lost 4 bases and 1 base, there was a span of 10 bases. This CDR3 is CASSSSGPQETQYF. The CDR3 coding sequence is TGTGCCAGCAGCTCGTCGGGACCCCAAGAGACCCAGTACTTC.

This clone was counted once. V usage is TRBV14 and J usage is TRBJ2-2; possibly TRBD1 for D (5 bases). Looked up from germline, CDR1 is SGHDN and CDR2 is FVKESK. The V and J ends lost 3 bases and 7 bases respectively, with 18 bases between them. This CDR3 region has 16 residues. The CDR3 DNA sequence: TGTGCCAGCAGCCAGACTGGACAACCTCCTATCGGGGAGCTGTTTTTT. This sequence encodes CASSQTGQPPIGELFF.

The chain links TRBV13 to TRBJ1-1; D is unresolved. The CDR3 has 13 amino acids. Germline CDR1 and CDR2: PRHDT and FYEKMQ (reference sequence). Trimming cost V 0 bases and J 5 bases, with 7 bases left between them. The chain's CDR3 is CASSLGRQTEAFF. The DNA of the CDR3 is TGTGCCAGCAGCTTAGGCCGGCAGACTGAAGCTTTCTTT.

This chain connects TRBV5-1 to TRBJ2-7; possible D gene TRBD1, 6 bases. V dropped 2 bases and J dropped 7 bases, with 22 bases sitting between them. The CDR3 is 16 residues long. CDR1 and CDR2 (germline): SGHRS, YFSETQ. The CDR3: CASSLLSRAGQGEQYF. The DNA for the CDR3 is TGCGCCAGCAGCTTATTGTCAAGGGCAGGGCAGGGGGAGCAGTACTTC.

The rearrangement uses TRBV7-9 and TRBJ1-5; D perhaps matches TRBD1 (5 bases). With 1 base removed from V and 0 bases from J, the gap between germline ends came to 7 bases. The CDR3 has 15 residues. In germline, CDR1 is SEHNR, CDR2 FQNEAQ (reference sequence). CDR3 in amino acids: CASSLEGTSNQPQHF. The CDR3 region has the DNA TGTGCCAGCAGCTTAGAAGGGACTAGCAATCAGCCCCAGCATTTT.

This clone occurred once. This sequence joins TRBV15 and TRBJ2-1; D perhaps matches TRBD2 (6 bases). The V gene lost 1 base and the J gene lost 4 bases, with 8 bases spanning the gap. The CDR3 sequence is 14 residues long. Germline lookup yields CDR1 LNHNV and CDR2 YYDKDF (reference sequence). The CDR3 coding sequence is TGTGCCACCAGCAGAGCTAGCGCGTACAATGAGCAGTTCTTC. Its protein product is CATSRASAYNEQFF.